This TCR beta chain is drawn from a study of shared clonotypes between healthy human individuals. Background on the study: The donor group consisted of two women and a few men, aged 18 to 49. Plates per donor: three CD4 naive, three CD4 memory, two CD8 naive, one CD8 memory.

To note about this clone: The antigen is not known.

Findings and caveats of the study: Roughly 5% of naive CD4 clonotypes were shared across four donors.

Each replicate PCR on the sorted subsets used 200 to 250 ng DNA (approximately 33,000 T cell genomes). Measured with immunoSEQ multiplex PCR; TCRdb has only the in-frame clones, and not every one. The profile shows more than 1.2 million clones, approximately 98.5% of them singletons. Germline V gives CDR1 MNHNS, CDR2 SASEGT. The CDR3 contains 13 residues. The V end was cut by 6 bases, the J end by 3 bases, with 12 bases between. V usage is TRBV6-1 and J usage is TRBJ2-7; D is perhaps TRBD1 (6 bases). This clonotype was obtained from a young man in good health. Sequencing was performed on naive CD4+ T cells sorted from blood. Subset given: CD45RA+ positively selected. CDR3 nucleotide sequence: TGTGCCAGCAGACAGGGAATCGGCTACGAGCAGTACTTC. This codes for CASRQGIGYEQYF.